A selection of T cell receptor beta chains follows, all from one sample in a study of T-cell memory formation after mild COVID-19. TCRdb redid the calling of the 5' RACE reads with MiXCR, one entry per CDR3 protein. The table records a few hundred thousand distinct CDR3 sequences, about a sixth of them present only once. Sequenced: PBMCs or a T cell subset sorted from them (not recorded which). The receptors originated from a man aged 18 to 30 who had mild COVID-19 (a few samples of this study predate the infection). Cell type and time point are not known. CDR3s include the opening cysteine and the closing phenylalanine or tryptophan.

V gene | CDR3 protein
TRBV5-1 | CASRSDTETQYF
TRBV7-2 | CASSLDSYRATDTQYF
TRBV27 | CASSPVARRVYGYTF
TRBV5-4 | CASSLGWRETQYF
TRBV4-3 | CASSQGSSGNYGYTF
TRBV29-1 | CSGALTEETQYF
TRBV7-2 | CASSRPGTGGRGTEAFF
TRBV5-1 | CASSGDQETQYF
TRBV12-3/TRBV12-4 | CASSPPGQPIFF
TRBV15 | CATGPDRAGGANVLTF
TRBV29-1 | CSVEGGRGDQETQYF
TRBV12-3/TRBV12-4 | CASRGGGVVF
TRBV4-3 | CASSQSENQPQHF
TRBV4-3 | CASSQDTRALYEQYF
TRBV20-1 | CSARPGAEKLFF
TRBV19 | CASKSRGSTGELFF
TRBV7-2 | CASSLMRFPGGAYNEQFF
TRBV6-5 | CASSYSTKAKNIQYF
TRBV7-7 | CASSTQAGQPQHF
TRBV20-1 | CSARDRTIPLANYGYTF
TRBV4-1 | CASSQEYTGELFF
TRBV6-2/TRBV6-3 | CASSYRLPTIYNEQFF
TRBV4-3 | CASSQDPRGTSSYNEQFF
TRBV3-1 | CASSHGTGYTEAFF
TRBV4-2 | CASSQGTGSNQPQHF
TRBV6-5 | CASTAGRSNYGYTF
TRBV6-1 | CASSEVLDTYEQYF
TRBV6-2/TRBV6-3 | CASRLNDRVGNQPQHF
TRBV5-1 | CASSRGGGPSDEAFF
TRBV20-1 | CSAPGASGGATDTQYF
TRBV27 | CASSSGVYMASEAFF